Included here is one T cell receptor (beta chain) sequence, with context. What it binds is not known. The authors ran a second PCR of 7 to 11 cycles using a sample-barcoded 5' primer and a J-beta primer mix. Each of the samples gave a minimum of 3 million paired-end reads that contained CDR3. Via MiXCR, TCRdb re-called the 5' RACE reads, giving one row per CDR3 protein. Among 550,000 to 750,000 distinct CDR3 sequences listed, around 21% were seen once. PBMCs numbering at least 6.5 million were isolated per sample. This sample was taken from a study of blood T cells in healthy people across ages. Findings and caveats of the study: Among T cells, TCR beta diversity per million cells dropped roughly linearly as age rose. Aged donors had fewer naive CD4+ cells and lower diversity than long-lived donors.

The sequenced sample consisted of blood. The sequence derives from a man between 65 and 85 years old in good health.

CDR3 sequence: CASSIVGLAGVDTGELFF. The CDR3 nucleotides are TGTGCCAGCAGCATAGTAGGCCTAGCGGGAGTCGACACCGGGGAGCTGTTTTTT. The chain is built from TRBV11-2 and TRBJ2-2, with 10 positions matching TRBD2. Germline V CDR1 and CDR2: SGHAT, FQNNGV. The V and J ends lost 5 bases and 3 bases, in that order; junction bases with no gene match: 12. This CDR3 region has 18 residues.